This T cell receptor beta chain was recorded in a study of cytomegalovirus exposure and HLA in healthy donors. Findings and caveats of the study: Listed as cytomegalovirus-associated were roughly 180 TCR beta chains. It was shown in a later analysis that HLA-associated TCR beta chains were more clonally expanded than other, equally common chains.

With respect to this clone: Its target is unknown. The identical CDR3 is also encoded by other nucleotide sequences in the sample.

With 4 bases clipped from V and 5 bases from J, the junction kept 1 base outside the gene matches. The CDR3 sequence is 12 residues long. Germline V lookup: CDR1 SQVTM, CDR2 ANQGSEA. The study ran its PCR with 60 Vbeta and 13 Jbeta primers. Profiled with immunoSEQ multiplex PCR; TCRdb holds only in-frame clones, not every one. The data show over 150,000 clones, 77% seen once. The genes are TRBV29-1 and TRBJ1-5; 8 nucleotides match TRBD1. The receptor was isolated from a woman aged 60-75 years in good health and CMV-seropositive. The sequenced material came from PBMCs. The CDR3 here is CSVAGGDQPQHF. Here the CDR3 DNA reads TGCAGCGTTGCAGGGGGCGATCAGCCCCAGCATTTT.